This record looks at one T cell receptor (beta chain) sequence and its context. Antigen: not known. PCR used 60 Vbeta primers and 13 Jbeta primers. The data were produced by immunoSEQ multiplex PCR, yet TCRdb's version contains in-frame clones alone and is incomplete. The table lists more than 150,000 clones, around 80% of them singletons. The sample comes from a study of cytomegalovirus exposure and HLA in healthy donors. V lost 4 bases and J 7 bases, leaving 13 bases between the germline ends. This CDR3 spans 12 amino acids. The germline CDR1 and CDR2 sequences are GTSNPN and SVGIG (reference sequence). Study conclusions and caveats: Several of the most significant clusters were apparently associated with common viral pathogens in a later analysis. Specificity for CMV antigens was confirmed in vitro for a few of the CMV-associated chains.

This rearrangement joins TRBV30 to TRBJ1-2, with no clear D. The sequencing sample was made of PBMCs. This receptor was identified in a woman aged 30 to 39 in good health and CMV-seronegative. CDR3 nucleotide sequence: TGTGCCTGGACGAGAGACAACGGTGGCTACACCTTC. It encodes CAWTRDNGGYTF.